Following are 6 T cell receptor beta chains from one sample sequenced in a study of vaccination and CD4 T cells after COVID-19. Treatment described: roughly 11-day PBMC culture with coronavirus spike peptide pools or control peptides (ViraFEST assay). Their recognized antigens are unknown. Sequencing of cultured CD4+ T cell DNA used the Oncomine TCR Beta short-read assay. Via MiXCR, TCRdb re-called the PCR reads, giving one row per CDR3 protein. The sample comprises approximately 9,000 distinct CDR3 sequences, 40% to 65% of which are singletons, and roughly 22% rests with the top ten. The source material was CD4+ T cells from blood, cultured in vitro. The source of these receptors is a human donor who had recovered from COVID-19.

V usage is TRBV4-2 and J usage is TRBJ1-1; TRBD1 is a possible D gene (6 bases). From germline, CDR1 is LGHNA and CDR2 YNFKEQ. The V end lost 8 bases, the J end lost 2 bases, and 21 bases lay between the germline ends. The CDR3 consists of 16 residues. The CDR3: CASRRNSGTRNTEAFF. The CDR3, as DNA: TGTGCCAGCCGCCGGAATTCCGGGACACGCAACACTGAAGCTTTCTTT.

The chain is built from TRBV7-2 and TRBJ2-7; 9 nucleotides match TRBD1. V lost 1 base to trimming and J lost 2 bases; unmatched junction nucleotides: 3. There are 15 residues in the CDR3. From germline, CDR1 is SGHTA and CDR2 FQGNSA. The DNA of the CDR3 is TGTGCCAGCAGCTTAGGGGGACAGGGCCCCTACGAGCAGTACTTC. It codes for CASSLGGQGPYEQYF.

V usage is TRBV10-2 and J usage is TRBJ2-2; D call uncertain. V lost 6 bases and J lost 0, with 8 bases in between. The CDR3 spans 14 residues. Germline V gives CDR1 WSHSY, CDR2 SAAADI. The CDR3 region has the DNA TGCGCCAGCAGGGAAAACACGAACACCGGGGAGCTGTTTTTT. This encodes CASRENTNTGELFF.

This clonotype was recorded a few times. CDR3 loop: CASSPGTGMDLSGYTF. CDR3 DNA sequence: TGTGCCAGTAGTCCGGGGACAGGGATGGACCTCAGTGGCTACACCTTC. The chain has TRBV19 and TRBJ1-2; the match to TRBD1 covers 9 bases. With 5 bases clipped from V and 7 bases from J, the junction kept 14 bases outside the gene matches. CDR3 size: 16 residues. Germline V lookup: CDR1 LNHDA, CDR2 SQIVND (reference sequence).

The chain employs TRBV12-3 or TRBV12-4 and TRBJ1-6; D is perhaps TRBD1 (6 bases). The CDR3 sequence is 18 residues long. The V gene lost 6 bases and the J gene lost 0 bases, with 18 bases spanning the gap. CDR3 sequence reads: CASSRTGGRSSYNSPLHF. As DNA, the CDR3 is TGTGCCAGCAGCAGGACGGGGGGCAGAAGCTCCTATAATTCACCCCTCCACTTT.

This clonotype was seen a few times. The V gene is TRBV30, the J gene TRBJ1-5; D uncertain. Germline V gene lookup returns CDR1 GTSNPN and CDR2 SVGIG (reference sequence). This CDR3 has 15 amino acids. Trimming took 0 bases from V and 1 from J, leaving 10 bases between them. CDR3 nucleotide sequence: TGTGCCTGGAGTGTGGAGGGAGGAAGCAATCAGCCCCAGCATTTT. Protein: CAWSVEGGSNQPQHF.